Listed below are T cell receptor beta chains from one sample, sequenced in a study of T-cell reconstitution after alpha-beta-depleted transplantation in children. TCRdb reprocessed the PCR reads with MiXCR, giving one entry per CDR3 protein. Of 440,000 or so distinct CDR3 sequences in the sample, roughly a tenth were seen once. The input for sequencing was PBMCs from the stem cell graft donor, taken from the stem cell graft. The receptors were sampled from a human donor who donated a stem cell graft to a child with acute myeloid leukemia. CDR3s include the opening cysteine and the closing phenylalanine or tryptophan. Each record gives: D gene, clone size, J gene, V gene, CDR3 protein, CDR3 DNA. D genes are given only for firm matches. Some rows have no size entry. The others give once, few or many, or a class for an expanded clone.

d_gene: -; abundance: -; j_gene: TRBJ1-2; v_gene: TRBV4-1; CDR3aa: CASSQEPLGGGYTF; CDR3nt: TGCGCCAGCAGCCAAGAACCCCTCGGCGGGGGCTACACCTTC
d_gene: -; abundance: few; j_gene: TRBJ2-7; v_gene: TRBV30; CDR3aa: CAWNKGLTYEQYF; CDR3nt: TGTGCCTGGAACAAGGGGCTTACATACGAGCAGTACTTC
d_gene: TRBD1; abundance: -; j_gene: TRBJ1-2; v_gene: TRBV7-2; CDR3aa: CASSLHAGGANYGYTF; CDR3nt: TGTGCCAGCAGCTTACACGCAGGGGGAGCTAACTATGGCTACACCTTC
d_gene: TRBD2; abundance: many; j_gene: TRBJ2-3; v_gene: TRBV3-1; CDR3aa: CASSAPGLGTDTQYF; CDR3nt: TGTGCCAGCAGTGCGCCGGGACTAGGGACAGATACGCAGTATTTT
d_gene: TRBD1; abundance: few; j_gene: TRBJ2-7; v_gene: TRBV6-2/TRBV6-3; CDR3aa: CASSYGGTGGNEQYF; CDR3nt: TGTGCCAGCAGTTACGGCGGGACAGGGGGCAACGAGCAGTACTTC
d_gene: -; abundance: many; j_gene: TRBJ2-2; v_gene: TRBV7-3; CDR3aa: CASRPWRSDTNTGELFF; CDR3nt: TGTGCCAGCAGGCCTTGGCGATCGGACACGAACACCGGGGAGCTGTTTTTT
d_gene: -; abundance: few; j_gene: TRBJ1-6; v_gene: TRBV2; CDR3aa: CASSERGYNSPLHF; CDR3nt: TGTGCCAGCAGTGAAAGGGGGTATAATTCACCCCTCCACTTT
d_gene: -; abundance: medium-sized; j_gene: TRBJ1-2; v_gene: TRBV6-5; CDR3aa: CASLSGWSYTF; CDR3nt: TGTGCCAGCTTATCAGGGTGGAGCTACACCTTC
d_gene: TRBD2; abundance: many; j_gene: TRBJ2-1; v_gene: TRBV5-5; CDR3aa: CASSFGTNNEQFF; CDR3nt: TGTGCCAGCAGCTTTGGGACTAACAATGAGCAGTTCTTC
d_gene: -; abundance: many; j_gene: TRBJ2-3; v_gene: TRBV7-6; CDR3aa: CASSEGPADTQYF; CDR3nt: TGTGCCAGCAGCGAGGGACCCGCAGATACGCAGTATTTT
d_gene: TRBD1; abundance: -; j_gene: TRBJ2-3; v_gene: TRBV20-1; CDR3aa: CSARDPGYRGLTDTQYF; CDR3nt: TGCAGTGCTAGAGATCCGGGGTACAGGGGTTTAACAGATACGCAGTATTTT
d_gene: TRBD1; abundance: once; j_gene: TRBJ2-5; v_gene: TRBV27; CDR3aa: CASSAQAPGTGSPPIQETQYF; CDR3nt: TGTGCCAGCAGTGCGCAAGCCCCCGGGACAGGGTCCCCACCTATTCAAGAGACCCAGTACTTC
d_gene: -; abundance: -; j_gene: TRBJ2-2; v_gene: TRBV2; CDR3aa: CASSEQGIGTGELFF; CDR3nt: TGTGCCAGCAGTGAACAGGGTATTGGTACCGGGGAGCTGTTTTTT
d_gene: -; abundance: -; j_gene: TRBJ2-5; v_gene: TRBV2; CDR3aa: CASSVTGPETQYF; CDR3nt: TGTGCCAGCAGTGTCACAGGCCCGGAGACCCAGTACTTC
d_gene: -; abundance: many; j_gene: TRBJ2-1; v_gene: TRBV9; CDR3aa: CASSVATGGPNVGLFF; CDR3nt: TGTGCCAGCAGCGTAGCTACTGGGGGGCCAAACGTGGGGCTGTTCTTC
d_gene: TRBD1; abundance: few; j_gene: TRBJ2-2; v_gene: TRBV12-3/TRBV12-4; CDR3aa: CASRTAGGYTGELFF; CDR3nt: TGTGCCAGCAGGACTGCAGGGGGCTACACCGGGGAGCTGTTTTTT
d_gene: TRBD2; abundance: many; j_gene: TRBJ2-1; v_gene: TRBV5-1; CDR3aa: CASRRNLGRGGRDEQFF; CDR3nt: TGCGCCAGCAGGCGAAATCTGGGACGGGGGGGCCGAGATGAGCAGTTCTTC
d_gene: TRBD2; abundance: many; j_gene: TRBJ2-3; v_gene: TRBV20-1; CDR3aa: CSASRPSGQSGTQYF; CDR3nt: TGCAGTGCTAGTCGGCCTAGCGGGCAATCGGGTACGCAGTATTTT
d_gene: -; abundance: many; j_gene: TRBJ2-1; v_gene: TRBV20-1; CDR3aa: CSVGDPYNEQFF; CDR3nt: TGCAGTGTGGGTGACCCCTACAATGAGCAGTTCTTC
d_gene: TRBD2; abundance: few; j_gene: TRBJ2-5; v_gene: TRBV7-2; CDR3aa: CASSLNSGAVQETQYF; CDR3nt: TGTGCCAGCAGCTTGAATAGCGGGGCGGTCCAAGAGACCCAGTACTTC
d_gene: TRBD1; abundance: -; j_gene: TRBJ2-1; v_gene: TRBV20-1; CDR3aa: CSARARTGGSEQFF; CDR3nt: TGCAGTGCTAGAGCCCGGACAGGGGGTAGTGAGCAGTTCTTC
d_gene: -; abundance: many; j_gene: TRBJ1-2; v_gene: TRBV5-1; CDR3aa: CASSSLKTDGYTF; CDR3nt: TGCGCCAGCAGCTCACTCAAGACGGATGGCTACACCTTC
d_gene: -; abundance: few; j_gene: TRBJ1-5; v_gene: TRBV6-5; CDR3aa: CASSYDGDQPQHF; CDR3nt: TGTGCCAGCAGTTACGACGGGGATCAGCCCCAGCATTTT
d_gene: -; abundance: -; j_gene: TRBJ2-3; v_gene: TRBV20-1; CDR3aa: CSARERSGTADTQYF; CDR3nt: TGCAGTGCTAGAGAACGATCCGGGACGGCTGATACGCAGTATTTT
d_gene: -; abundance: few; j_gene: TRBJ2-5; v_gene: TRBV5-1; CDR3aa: CASSLNDQETQYF; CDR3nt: TGCGCCAGCAGCTTAAATGATCAAGAGACCCAGTACTTC
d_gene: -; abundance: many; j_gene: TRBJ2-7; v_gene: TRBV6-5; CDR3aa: CASSTTSPRSEQYF; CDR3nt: TGTGCCAGCAGTACAACTAGCCCCCGCTCCGAGCAGTACTTC
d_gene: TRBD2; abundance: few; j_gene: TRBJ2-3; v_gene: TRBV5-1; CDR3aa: CASSLRPVLAGGPGGDTQYF; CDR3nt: TGCGCCAGCAGCTTACGCCCAGTACTAGCGGGGGGTCCAGGGGGAGATACGCAGTATTTT
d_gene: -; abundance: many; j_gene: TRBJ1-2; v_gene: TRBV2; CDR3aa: CARGDEGSKDYGYTF; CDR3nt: TGTGCCAGGGGAGATGAGGGATCGAAAGACTATGGCTACACCTTC
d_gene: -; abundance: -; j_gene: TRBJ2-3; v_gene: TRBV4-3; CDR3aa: CASSTNLAVRSDTQYF; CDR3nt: TGCGCCAGCTCGACGAACTTAGCGGTTCGCTCAGATACGCAGTATTTT
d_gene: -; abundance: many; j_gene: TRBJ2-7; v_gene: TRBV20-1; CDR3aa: CSARDIQGGYEQYF; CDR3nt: TGCAGTGCTAGAGATATACAGGGTGGCTACGAGCAGTACTTC
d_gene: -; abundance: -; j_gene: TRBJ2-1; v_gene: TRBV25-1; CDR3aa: CASSGPSAPYNEQFF; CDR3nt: TGTGCCAGCTCCGGGCCAAGCGCCCCATACAATGAGCAGTTCTTC